The TCR beta chain under discussion was sequenced for a study of blood T cell repertoires in COVID-19 (TCRdb year 2020). About the full investigation: Samples covering the acute and convalescent phases of COVID-19 were provided by collaborators in the United States, Italy and Spain. The material from the prospective study consisted of cDNA or gDNA derived from T cells, B-cell-depleted T cells, or PBMCs. The dataset comprised deeply sampled blood TCRbeta repertoires from subjects exposed to, actively infected with, or recovered from COVID-19. The repertoires were released in a freely available public database intended as a resource for research on the immune response to SARS-CoV-2. The samples were drawn from two sources: the first 160 participants of the ongoing ImmuneRACE study, and 1,200 or so subjects contributed by 6 global collaborators. A de-identified subject ID, COVID-19 status, age in years and sex were almost always included in the sample metadata. Where available, HLA class I and class II types were taken from metadata supplied by the sample provider and were not determined by assay-based typing.

In the germline V gene, CDR1 corresponds to MDHEN and CDR2 to SYDVKM. The CDR3, from cysteine to phenylalanine, totals 13 residues. The retained sequence is limited to the CDR3, 39 bases, with the frame set at the first base. The V and J ends are trimmed by 5 bases and 2 bases, leaving 9 bases between them. The collaborating institutions used their own protocols to collect whole blood in K2EDTA tubes. For TCRbeta analysis, collaborators shipped samples as frozen whole blood, isolated PBMCs, or DNA extracted from either of those sample types. About this clone itself: Its target antigen remains unknown. Base qualities are not at hand, and no much larger clone is one base apart.

What the authors observed across the whole study: How much clinical and demographic metadata was included differed by source and by participant, and the metadata was provided uncurated.

The immunoSEQ Assay, a bias-controlled multiplex PCR, was used to amplify TCRbeta CDR3 regions from genomic DNA. In the paper's pipeline: The number of nucleated cells in each sample was estimated from the amplification of reference gene primers within the assay. Sequence reads were collapsed and filtered to measure the absolute abundance of every unique TCRbeta CDR3 rearrangement. For each sample, productive Simpson clonality was calculated as the square root of Simpson's diversity index across productive rearrangements. TCRdb limited this immuneACCESS table to in-frame rearrangements with V and J called. A share of clones is missing; checked studies link under half to unresolved V genes, and the rest is unexplained. For V, J and clone size, that table is used; D and trimming come from the DNA. In this sample the table shows 150,000 to 200,000 clones, around 76% of which occur a single time. More than 7.5% of the sample comes from the top ten.

The clonotype originates from a woman in her 70s with acute or convalescent COVID-19. The receptor chain draws on TRBV28 and TRBJ1-2, with no reliable assignment of the D segment. The source material was peripheral blood. The sequenced DNA is TGTGCCAGCAGTCCTCAGATAAACTATGGCTACACCTTC. The resulting protein is CASSPQINYGYTF.